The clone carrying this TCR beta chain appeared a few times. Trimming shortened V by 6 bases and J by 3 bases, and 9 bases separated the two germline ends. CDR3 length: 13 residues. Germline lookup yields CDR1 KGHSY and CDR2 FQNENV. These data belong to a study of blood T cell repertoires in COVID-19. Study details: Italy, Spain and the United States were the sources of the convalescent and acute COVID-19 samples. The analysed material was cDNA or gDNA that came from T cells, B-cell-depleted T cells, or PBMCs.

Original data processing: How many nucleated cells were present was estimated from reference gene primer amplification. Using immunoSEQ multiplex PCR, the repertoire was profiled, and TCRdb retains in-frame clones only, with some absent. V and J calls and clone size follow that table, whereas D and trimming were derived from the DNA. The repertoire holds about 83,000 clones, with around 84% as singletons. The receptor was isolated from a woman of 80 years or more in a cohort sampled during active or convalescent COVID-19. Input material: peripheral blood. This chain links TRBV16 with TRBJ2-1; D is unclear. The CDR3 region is CASRNIGYNEQFF. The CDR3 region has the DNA TGTGCCAGCAGAAATATCGGCTACAATGAGCAGTTCTTC.